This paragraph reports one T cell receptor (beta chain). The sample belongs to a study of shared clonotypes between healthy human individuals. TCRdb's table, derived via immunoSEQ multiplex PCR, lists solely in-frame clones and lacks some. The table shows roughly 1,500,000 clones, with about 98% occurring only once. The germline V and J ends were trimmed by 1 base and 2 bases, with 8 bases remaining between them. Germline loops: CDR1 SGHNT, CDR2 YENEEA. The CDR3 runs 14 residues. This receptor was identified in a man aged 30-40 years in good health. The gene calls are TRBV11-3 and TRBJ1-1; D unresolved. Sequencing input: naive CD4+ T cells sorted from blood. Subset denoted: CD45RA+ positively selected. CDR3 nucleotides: TGTGCCAGCAGCTTAGCCGGGATAAACACTGAAGCTTTCTTT. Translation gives CASSLAGINTEAFF.